Listed below are T cell receptor beta chains from one sample, sequenced in a study of cytomegalovirus exposure and HLA in healthy donors. Libraries were prepared by immunoSEQ multiplex PCR; TCRdb keeps only in-frame clonotypes and omits some of them. The table lists under 150,000 clones, roughly 79% of them singletons, with 1.3% in the top ten. Specimen: PBMCs. The receptors come from a middle-aged woman in good health and CMV-seronegative. The CDR3 runs from the conserved cysteine through the conserved F or W. The D gene is left open where the match is weak. Part of the rows lack a size; the others show once, few, many or a class for expanded clones.

CDR3 protein: CASSSRTGSIYEQYF
CDR3 DNA: TGTGCCAGTTCGTCTCGGACAGGGTCTATCTACGAGCAGTACTTC
J gene: TRBJ2-7
clone size: few
D gene: TRBD1
V gene: TRBV19

CDR3 protein: CASSIPNSNRGGSYGYTF
CDR3 DNA: TGTGCCAGTAGTATCCCGAACTCCAACAGGGGAGGATCCTATGGCTACACCTTC
J gene: TRBJ1-2
clone size: .
D gene: TRBD1
V gene: TRBV19

CDR3 protein: CASSQEGTGLWEQYF
CDR3 DNA: TGTGCCAGCAGCCAAGAAGGGACAGGGTTATGGGAGCAGTACTTC
J gene: TRBJ2-7
clone size: .
D gene: TRBD1
V gene: TRBV4-2

CDR3 protein: CASSYSDRGAYGYTF
CDR3 DNA: TGTGCCAGCAGTTACTCAGATCGGGGGGCTTATGGCTACACCTTC
J gene: TRBJ1-2
clone size: .
D gene: .
V gene: TRBV6-6

CDR3 protein: CASKTGQLNTEAFF
CDR3 DNA: TGTGCCAGCAAAACCGGACAGCTGAACACTGAAGCTTTCTTT
J gene: TRBJ1-1
clone size: once
D gene: .
V gene: TRBV5-5

CDR3 protein: CASSLPGLDYGYTF
CDR3 DNA: TGTGCCAGCAGTTTACCAGGATTGGACTATGGCTACACCTTC
J gene: TRBJ1-2
clone size: .
D gene: .
V gene: TRBV28

CDR3 protein: CASSPLGTGSSGNTIYF
CDR3 DNA: TGTGCCAGCTCACCACTCGGGACAGGCAGCTCTGGAAACACCATATATTTT
J gene: TRBJ1-3
clone size: .
D gene: TRBD1
V gene: TRBV18

CDR3 protein: CASSLGQKAFF
CDR3 DNA: TGTGCCAGCAGCTTGGGTCAGAAAGCTTTCTTT
J gene: TRBJ1-1
clone size: once
D gene: .
V gene: TRBV5-6

CDR3 protein: CASSLRTVRYGYTF
CDR3 DNA: TGTGCCAGTAGTCTTCGGACAGTACGTTATGGCTACACCTTC
J gene: TRBJ1-2
clone size: .
D gene: .
V gene: TRBV19

CDR3 protein: CASSSKSGNTGELFF
CDR3 DNA: TGTGCCAGCAGCTCAAAGTCCGGGAACACCGGGGAGCTGTTTTTT
J gene: TRBJ2-2
clone size: .
D gene: .
V gene: TRBV5-4

CDR3 protein: CASSSLTGEDGYTF
CDR3 DNA: TGTGCCAGCAGTTCCTTGACAGGGGAGGATGGCTACACCTTC
J gene: TRBJ1-2
clone size: .
D gene: TRBD1
V gene: TRBV6-5

CDR3 protein: CASRTGNYGYTF
CDR3 DNA: TGTGCCAGTCGGACAGGCAACTATGGCTACACCTTC
J gene: TRBJ1-2
clone size: few
D gene: TRBD1
V gene: TRBV27

CDR3 protein: CASSLLQGNTEAFF
CDR3 DNA: TGTGCCAGCAGCTTACTACAGGGAAACACTGAAGCTTTCTTT
J gene: TRBJ1-1
clone size: .
D gene: .
V gene: TRBV7-6

CDR3 protein: CASIPGQAYGYTF
CDR3 DNA: TGTGCCTCAATTCCGGGACAGGCTTATGGCTACACCTTC
J gene: TRBJ1-2
clone size: .
D gene: TRBD1
V gene: TRBV30

CDR3 protein: CASSVVVGTGGAHYGYTF
CDR3 DNA: TGTGCCAGCAGCGTAGTTGTTGGGACAGGGGGAGCCCACTATGGCTACACCTTC
J gene: TRBJ1-2
clone size: .
D gene: TRBD1
V gene: TRBV9

CDR3 protein: CASSNRNNSPLHF
CDR3 DNA: TGTGCCAGCAGTAACAGGAATAATTCACCCCTCCACTTT
J gene: TRBJ1-6
clone size: .
D gene: .
V gene: TRBV25-1

CDR3 protein: CASSLQALFYEQYF
CDR3 DNA: TGTGCCAGCAGCTTGCAGGCTCTGTTCTACGAGCAGTACTTC
J gene: TRBJ2-7
clone size: .
D gene: .
V gene: TRBV5-4

CDR3 protein: CASSSGGGHDRSYEQYF
CDR3 DNA: TGTGCCAGCAGTTCAGGTGGTGGACACGATCGTTCCTACGAGCAGTACTTC
J gene: TRBJ2-7
clone size: .
D gene: .
V gene: TRBV27

CDR3 protein: CASSLYGGITDTQYF
CDR3 DNA: TGTGCCAGCAGTTTATATGGGGGGATCACAGATACGCAGTATTTT
J gene: TRBJ2-3
clone size: .
D gene: .
V gene: TRBV27

CDR3 protein: CASSLGRGSLSYEQYF
CDR3 DNA: TGTGCCAGCAGCTTGGGGAGGGGATCGCTCTCCTACGAGCAGTACTTC
J gene: TRBJ2-7
clone size: .
D gene: .
V gene: TRBV5-4

CDR3 protein: CASSVQINQPQHF
CDR3 DNA: TGTGCCAGCAGTGTCCAAATCAATCAGCCCCAGCATTTT
J gene: TRBJ1-5
clone size: few
D gene: .
V gene: TRBV2

CDR3 protein: CASSTLTGLHSGNTIYF
CDR3 DNA: TGTGCCAGTAGTACCTTGACAGGGCTTCACTCTGGAAACACCATATATTTT
J gene: TRBJ1-3
clone size: .
D gene: TRBD1
V gene: TRBV19

CDR3 protein: CACEQGAGNTIYF
CDR3 DNA: TGTGCCTGCGAACAGGGAGCGGGAAACACCATATATTTT
J gene: TRBJ1-3
clone size: .
D gene: .
V gene: TRBV30

CDR3 protein: CASSSGQTYYGYTF
CDR3 DNA: TGTGCCAGCAGCTCGGGACAAACCTACTATGGCTACACCTTC
J gene: TRBJ1-2
clone size: .
D gene: .
V gene: TRBV7-9

CDR3 protein: CASSPALGLNEKLFF
CDR3 DNA: TGCGCCAGCAGCCCGGCCCTCGGACTTAATGAAAAACTGTTTTTT
J gene: TRBJ1-4
clone size: .
D gene: .
V gene: TRBV5-1

CDR3 protein: CASSPGDRVTEAFF
CDR3 DNA: TGCGCCAGCAGCCCAGGGGACAGGGTCACTGAAGCTTTCTTT
J gene: TRBJ1-1
clone size: .
D gene: TRBD1
V gene: TRBV5-1